This passage covers 18 T cell receptor beta chains from one sample sequenced in a study of blood T cell repertoires in COVID-19. Assay: immunoSEQ multiplex PCR; the TCRdb copy retains only in-frame clones and omits some. The sample lists about 150,000 clones, 87% seen once, with roughly 35% in the top ten. The sequenced sample consisted of peripheral blood. These receptors were taken from a middle-aged man who had recovered from COVID-19.

The gene calls are TRBV4-3 and TRBJ1-4; D is unresolved. V was trimmed by 1 base and J by 0 bases, leaving 9 bases between them. The germline gives CDR1 LGHNA, CDR2 YSLEER. The CDR3 consists of 16 residues. The CDR3 sequence: CASSQGAAPTNEKLFF. The CDR3 DNA is TGCGCCAGCAGCCAAGGGGCCGCACCAACTAATGAAAAACTGTTTTTT.

This clone was detected only a few times. The rearrangement uses TRBV27 and TRBJ2-7; TRBD1 matches at 8 bases. Germline CDR1 and CDR2: MNHEY and SMNVEV (reference sequence). This CDR3 is built from 15 residues. V was pared by 6 bases and J by 2 bases, with 9 bases of the junction left unmatched. The CDR3 loop reads CASSRGDRPTYEQYF. CDR3 in DNA: TGTGCCAGCAGCCGAGGGGACAGGCCAACCTACGAGCAGTACTTC.

The rearrangement links TRBV7-2 to TRBJ1-4, with no clear D. V was pared by 2 bases and J by 1 base, with 8 bases between. Germline V gene lookup returns CDR1 SGHTA and CDR2 FQGNSA. The CDR3 covers 15 residues. CDR3 nucleotide sequence: TGTGCCAGCAGCTTAAACAGTATAACTAATGAAAAACTGTTTTTT. Translated, it gives CASSLNSITNEKLFF.

The chain has TRBV11-2 and TRBJ2-1, with TRBD2 matching over 11 bases. The CDR3 is made up of 16 amino acids. Germline lookup yields CDR1 SGHAT and CDR2 FQNNGV. V was pared by 3 bases and J by 4 bases, with 5 bases of the junction left unmatched. This CDR3 reads CASSFTLAGGYNEQFF. The CDR3 DNA reads TGTGCCAGCAGCTTTACCCTAGCGGGGGGATACAATGAGCAGTTCTTC.

This rearrangement joins TRBV9 to TRBJ2-2; TRBD1 agrees at 9 bases. Germline V lookup: CDR1 SGDLS, CDR2 YYNGEE. Germline trimming cut 0 bases from V and 5 bases from J; bases unmatched to any gene: 5. This CDR3 comprises 16 residues. The CDR3 coding sequence is TGTGCCAGCAGCGTAGGACAGGGGGTTCAAACCGGGGAGCTGTTTTTT. Translated: CASSVGQGVQTGELFF.

The table lists this clone with a count of one. The V gene is TRBV12-3 or TRBV12-4, the J gene TRBJ1-3; D is uncertain. This CDR3 is built from 13 residues. Trimming pared 7 bases from V and 8 bases from J, leaving 15 bases between. CDR3 protein: CASTLQREDTIYF. CDR3 DNA: TGTGCCAGCACCCTACAGAGGGAAGACACCATATATTTT.

The rearrangement links TRBV5-1 to TRBJ2-5; 8 bases are shared with TRBD2. Germline assignment: CDR1 SGHRS and CDR2 YFSETQ. The CDR3 consists of 14 residues. The V segment lost 2 bases and the J segment 4 bases; nucleotides outside the gene matches: 4. In DNA form, the CDR3 reads TGCGCCAGCAGCTTCCCGGGGGGGGGAGAGACCCAGTACTTC. Translating it yields CASSFPGGGETQYF.

This chain connects TRBV2 to TRBJ2-1, with D perhaps matching TRBD1 (5 bases). The CDR3 runs to 13 residues. Germline V CDR1 and CDR2: SNHLY, FYNNEI. V lost 4 bases and J lost 16, with 20 bases in between. The DNA for the CDR3 is TGTGCCAGCAGTGGTCGGCAGGTAGGGGAAATTTTCTTC. Translating gives CASSGRQVGEIFF.

The chain combines TRBV12-3 or TRBV12-4 with TRBJ1-1; perhaps TRBD1 as D (5 bases). The CDR3 sequence is 13 residues long. The germline V and J ends were trimmed by 3 bases and 6 bases, with 11 bases remaining between them. The CDR3 DNA reads as TGTGCCAGCAGTTTTCGCCCAGGGTCTGAAGCTTTCTTT. Residues: CASSFRPGSEAFF.

The chain links TRBV19 to TRBJ1-1; D unclear. Trimming left V 5 bases short and J 7 bases short, with 14 bases between. CDR3 length equals 13 residues. CDR1 is LNHDA and CDR2 is SQIVND in the germline V gene (reference sequence). In DNA form, the CDR3 reads TGTGCCAGTAGTCTCGCCCAGGCGAGTGAAGCTTTCTTT. As protein: CASSLAQASEAFF.

V gene TRBV11-2 combines with J gene TRBJ1-2; TRBD1 matches 12 bases. V lost 6 bases and J lost 3; bases outside the gene matches: 8. Per the germline V gene, CDR1 is SGHAT and CDR2 is FQNNGV. The CDR3 covers 16 residues. CDR3 in amino acids: CASSRGTGGLDYGYTF. The CDR3 region has the DNA TGTGCCAGCAGTCGAGGGACAGGGGGCTTGGACTATGGCTACACCTTC.

This chain joins TRBV19 and TRBJ2-2, with D tentatively TRBD1 (5 bases). Germline loops: CDR1 LNHDA, CDR2 SQIVND (reference sequence). The V gene lost 4 bases and the J gene lost 5 bases, with 11 bases spanning the gap. The CDR3 is 14 residues long. The CDR3 is CASSTLDSTGELFF. The CDR3 coding sequence is TGTGCCAGTAGTACGCTCGACAGTACCGGGGAGCTGTTTTTT. Full variable domain (remainder filled in from reference TRBV19 and TRBJ2-2): DGGITQSPKYLFRKEGQNVTLSCEQNLNHDAMYWYRQDPGQGLRLIYYSQIVNDFQKGDIAEGYSVSREKKESFPLTVTSAQKNPTAFYLCASSTLDSTGELFFGEGSRLTVL.

Here the CDR3 DNA reads TGTGCCAGCAGTGATTTGGGGGGGTCACGGCTAAACTACGAGCAGTACTTC. Translated, it gives CASSDLGGSRLNYEQYF. This chain links TRBV6-1 with TRBJ2-7, with 7 bases fitting TRBD2. The germline V gene encodes CDR1 MNHNS and CDR2 SASEGT. The CDR3 runs 17 residues. Germline trimming cut 3 bases from V and 3 bases from J; bases unmatched to any gene: 14.

CDR3 nucleotide sequence: TGTGCCAGCAGTGACTCAGGACAGAGCACAGATACGCAGTATTTT. Its protein is CASSDSGQSTDTQYF. The chain is built from TRBV6-4 and TRBJ2-3, with D perhaps matching TRBD1 (6 bases). The germline CDR1 and CDR2 sequences are MRHNA and SNTAGT. V was shortened by 0 bases and J by 0 bases, with 7 bases between the two germline ends. The CDR3 contains 15 residues.

The chain joins TRBV4-3 to TRBJ2-2; D is possibly TRBD1 (5 bases). The CDR3 loop spans 17 amino acids. The germline V gene has CDR1 LGHNA and CDR2 YSLEER. Trimming stripped 1 base from V and 0 bases from J, with 12 bases between. The CDR3 DNA sequence: TGCGCCAGCAGCCAAGGTTCCACAGGAACGAACACCGGGGAGCTGTTTTTT. Translation gives CASSQGSTGTNTGELFF.

The gene calls are TRBV3-1 (or the pseudogene TRBV3-2) and TRBJ1-2; TRBD1 might be the D (6 bases). Germline assignment: CDR1 LGHDT and CDR2 YNNKEL (reference sequence). Trimming stripped 0 bases from V and 3 bases from J, with 14 bases between. There are 16 residues in the CDR3. The CDR3 region has the DNA TGTGCCAGCAGCCAAGAGGGCAGGGGTTCGGACTATGGCTACACCTTC. This sequence encodes CASSQEGRGSDYGYTF.

This clone was counted a few times. The chain is built from TRBV7-2 and TRBJ2-3, with D possibly being TRBD2 (5 bases). Germline CDR1 SGHTA, CDR2 FQGNSA. CDR3 size: 13 residues. V lost 5 bases, J lost 5 bases, and 11 bases lay in between. CDR3 coding DNA: TGTGCCAGCAGCCTACTGCGGGTAGATACGCAGTATTTT. Protein sequence: CASSLLRVDTQYF.

This clone occurred once. The chain has TRBV12-3 or TRBV12-4 and TRBJ2-1; D gene ambiguous. V lost 6 bases and J 7 bases, leaving 10 bases between the germline ends. This CDR3 has 12 amino acids. This CDR3 reads CASSRGRNEQFF. For the CDR3, the DNA is TGTGCCAGCAGCCGCGGTCGGAATGAGCAGTTCTTC.